Shown below are 10 T cell receptor beta chains from a single sample sequenced in a study of Graves' ophthalmopathy and Graves' hyperthyroidism. From RNA, the CDR3 regions of TCR beta chains were amplified and sequenced. First-round RT-PCR with HTBI primers preceded a second-round multiplex PCR. TCRdb passed the multiplex PCR reads through MiXCR, listing each CDR3 protein once. The sample has hundreds of thousands of distinct CDR3 sequences; roughly 41% are singletons. Sequencing was carried out using peripheral blood. These receptors were obtained from an adult man with Graves' ophthalmopathy.

This rearrangement joins TRBV25-1 to TRBJ1-6; 8 positions agree with TRBD1. The CDR3 sequence is 14 residues long. J lost 10 bases, V lost 2 bases, and 4 bases had no gene match. From germline, CDR1 is MGHDK and CDR2 SYGVNS. The chain's CDR3 is CASSERTGSSPLHF. The DNA for the CDR3 is TGTGCCAGCAGTGAACGGACAGGGAGCTCACCCCTCCACTTT.

This clonotype came up many times. The J gene is TRBJ1-2, the V gene TRBV5-5, with 8 bases aligning to TRBD1. CDR1 is SGHKS and CDR2 is YYEKEE in the germline V gene (reference sequence). J lost 9 bases, V lost 0 bases, and 4 bases had no gene match. CDR3 length equals 13 residues. The CDR3, as DNA: TGTGCCAGCAGCTTGGGGACAGGGTTAAGCTACACCTTC. This gives the protein CASSLGTGLSYTF.

This clonotype was found many times. J is TRBJ2-5 and V is TRBV7-3; TRBD1 might be the D (6 bases). In germline, CDR1 is SGHTA, CDR2 FQGTGA. Trimming removed 5 bases at V and 2 bases at J, with 15 bases between. This CDR3 is built from 15 residues. The CDR3 sequence is CASSAYAGDQETQYF. CDR3 in DNA: TGTGCCAGCAGCGCATATGCAGGGGATCAAGAGACCCAGTACTTC.

Notes on this clonotype: Relative to the germline gene, one junction end is altered; a read error may explain this. This rearrangement joins TRBV10-3 to TRBJ1-1, with D unresolved. Per the germline V gene, CDR1 is ENHRY and CDR2 is SYGVKD. The CDR3 is 11 residues long. The CDR3 DNA sequence: TGTGCCAGCAGTTTAAAGCTCGAAGCTTTCTTT. Residues: CASSLKLEAFF.

About this clonotype itself: This may be a read error, as it is one base from a much larger clone. CDR3 residues: CASSELERETQYF. The CDR3 coding sequence is TGTGCCAGCAGTGAGTTGGAGAGGGAGACCCAGTACTTC. The V gene is TRBV11-2, the J gene TRBJ2-5, with D unclear. V dropped 6 bases and J dropped 5 bases, with 13 bases sitting between them. Germline loops: CDR1 SGHAT, CDR2 FQNNGV. The CDR3 is made up of 13 amino acids.

In the case of this clonotype: A much more abundant neighbour one base away suggests this may be a read error. The chain recombines TRBV7-2 with TRBJ2-7; TRBD1 agrees at 7 bases. Germline-derived CDR1 and CDR2 are SGHTA and FQGNSA. The CDR3 is 14 amino acids. J lost 6 bases, V lost 5 bases, and 10 bases had no gene match. The CDR3 coding sequence is TGTGCCAGCAGCGAAGAGACAGGGATCGGCGAGCAGTACTTC. The encoded protein is CASSEETGIGEQYF.

V and J are TRBV28 and TRBJ2-5; TRBD2 aligns across 8 bases. Germline V gives CDR1 MDHEN, CDR2 SYDVKM. With V trimmed by 7 bases and J by 2 bases, 15 bases remained unmatched. This CDR3 contains 17 residues. The CDR3 region is CASTGGVASSRQETQYF. The CDR3 DNA reads as TGTGCCAGCACCGGGGGGGTAGCTAGCTCGCGGCAAGAGACCCAGTACTTC.

This clonotype was observed many times. This sequence joins TRBV7-9 and TRBJ1-2; unclear D gene. The CDR3 spans 14 residues. Trimming stripped 3 bases from V and 4 bases from J, with 12 bases between. Per germline, CDR1 SEHNR and CDR2 FQNEAQ (reference sequence). CDR3 in DNA: TGTGCCAGCAGCTTCCGGGAGGCCAGCTATGGCTACACCTTC. Amino acids: CASSFREASYGYTF.

The chain couples TRBV10-2 to TRBJ2-7; 9 positions agree with TRBD1. V was clipped by 10 bases and J by 5 bases; unmatched bases: 6. Per germline, CDR1 WSHSY and CDR2 SAAADI. CDR3 length: 12 residues. The CDR3 protein is CAMLTGGNEQYF. CDR3 coding DNA: TGCGCCATGCTCACAGGGGGCAACGAGCAGTACTTC.

This clonotype was recorded many times. The J gene is TRBJ1-5, the V gene TRBV2; D unresolved. The V gene lost 0 bases and the J gene lost 5 bases, with 8 bases spanning the gap. The CDR3 runs to 14 residues. Germline CDR1 reads SNHLY; CDR2 reads FYNNEI. For the CDR3, the DNA is TGTGCCAGCAGTGAAGCGCTGGCCGATCAGCCCCAGCATTTT. Its translation: CASSEALADQPQHF.